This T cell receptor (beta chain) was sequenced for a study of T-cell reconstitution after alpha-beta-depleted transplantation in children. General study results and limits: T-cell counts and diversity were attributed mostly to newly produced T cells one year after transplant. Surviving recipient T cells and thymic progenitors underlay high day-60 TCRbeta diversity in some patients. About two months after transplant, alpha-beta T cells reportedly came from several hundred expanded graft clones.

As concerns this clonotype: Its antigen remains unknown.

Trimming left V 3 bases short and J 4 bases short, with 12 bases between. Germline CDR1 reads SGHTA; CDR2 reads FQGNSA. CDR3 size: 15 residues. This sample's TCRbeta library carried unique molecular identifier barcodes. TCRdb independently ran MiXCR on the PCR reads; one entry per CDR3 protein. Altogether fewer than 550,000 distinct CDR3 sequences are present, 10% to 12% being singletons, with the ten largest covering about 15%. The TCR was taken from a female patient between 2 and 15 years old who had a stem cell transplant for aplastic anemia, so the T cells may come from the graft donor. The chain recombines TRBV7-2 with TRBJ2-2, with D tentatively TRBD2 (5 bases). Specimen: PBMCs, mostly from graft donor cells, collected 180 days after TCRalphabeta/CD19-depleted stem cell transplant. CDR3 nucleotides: TGTGCCAGCAGCTTGTTCGGCCGGGGCACCGGGGAGCTGTTTTTT. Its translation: CASSLFGRGTGELFF.